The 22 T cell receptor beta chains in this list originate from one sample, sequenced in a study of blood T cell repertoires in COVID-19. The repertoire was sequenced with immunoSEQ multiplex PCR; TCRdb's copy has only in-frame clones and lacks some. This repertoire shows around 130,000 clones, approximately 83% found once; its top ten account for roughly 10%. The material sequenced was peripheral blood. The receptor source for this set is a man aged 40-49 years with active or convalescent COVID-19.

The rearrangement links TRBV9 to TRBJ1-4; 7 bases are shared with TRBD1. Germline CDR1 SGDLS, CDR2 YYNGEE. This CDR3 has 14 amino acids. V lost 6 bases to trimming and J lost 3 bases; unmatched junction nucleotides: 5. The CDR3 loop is CASNNRGPNEKLFF. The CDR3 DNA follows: TGTGCCAGCAACAACAGGGGCCCTAATGAAAAACTGTTTTTT.

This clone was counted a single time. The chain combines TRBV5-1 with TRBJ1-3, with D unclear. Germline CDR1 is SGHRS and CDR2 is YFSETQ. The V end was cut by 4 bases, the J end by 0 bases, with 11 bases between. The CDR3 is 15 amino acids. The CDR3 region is CASSLPRDSGNTIYF. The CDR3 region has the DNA TGCGCCAGCAGCCTACCCCGGGACTCTGGAAACACCATATATTTT.

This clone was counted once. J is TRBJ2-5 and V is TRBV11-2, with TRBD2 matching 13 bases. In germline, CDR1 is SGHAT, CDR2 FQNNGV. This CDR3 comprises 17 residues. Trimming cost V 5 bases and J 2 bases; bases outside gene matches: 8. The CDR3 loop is CASSPAGTSGVQETQYF. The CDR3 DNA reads TGTGCCAGCAGCCCCGCGGGGACTAGCGGGGTTCAAGAGACCCAGTACTTC.

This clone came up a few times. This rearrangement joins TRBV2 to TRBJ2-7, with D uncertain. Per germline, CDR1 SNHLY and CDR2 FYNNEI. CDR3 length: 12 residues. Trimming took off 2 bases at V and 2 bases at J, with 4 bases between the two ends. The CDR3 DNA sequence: TGTGCCAGCAGTGAACAGGCCTACGAGCAGTACTTC. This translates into CASSEQAYEQYF.

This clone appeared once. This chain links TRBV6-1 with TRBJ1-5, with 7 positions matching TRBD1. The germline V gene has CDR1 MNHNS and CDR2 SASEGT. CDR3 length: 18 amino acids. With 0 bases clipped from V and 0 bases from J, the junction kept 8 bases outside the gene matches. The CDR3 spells CASSEALETGTSNQPQHF. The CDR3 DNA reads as TGTGCCAGCAGTGAAGCCCTCGAGACAGGGACTAGCAATCAGCCCCAGCATTTT.

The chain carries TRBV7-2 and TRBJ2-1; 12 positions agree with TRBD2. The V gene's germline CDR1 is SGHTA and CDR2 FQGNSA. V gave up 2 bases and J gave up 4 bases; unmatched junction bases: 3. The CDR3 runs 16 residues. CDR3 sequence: CASSLRLAGEYNEQFF. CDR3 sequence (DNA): TGTGCCAGCAGCTTACGACTAGCGGGGGAGTACAATGAGCAGTTCTTC.

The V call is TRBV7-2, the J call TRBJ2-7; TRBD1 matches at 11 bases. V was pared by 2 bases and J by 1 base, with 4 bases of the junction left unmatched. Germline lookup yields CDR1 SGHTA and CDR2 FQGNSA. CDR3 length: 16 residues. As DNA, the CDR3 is TGTGCCAGCAGCTTACGGACAGGGGGCGCTTCCTACGAGCAGTACTTC. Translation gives CASSLRTGGASYEQYF.

Here the CDR3 DNA reads TGCGCCAGCAGTGAGGCGAGTCAGCCCCAGCATTTT. It encodes CASSEASQPQHF. The genes are TRBV10-2 and TRBJ1-5; unclear D gene. The V end was cut by 2 bases, the J end by 6 bases, with 5 bases between. Germline V gene lookup returns CDR1 WSHSY and CDR2 SAAADI. The CDR3 runs 12 residues.

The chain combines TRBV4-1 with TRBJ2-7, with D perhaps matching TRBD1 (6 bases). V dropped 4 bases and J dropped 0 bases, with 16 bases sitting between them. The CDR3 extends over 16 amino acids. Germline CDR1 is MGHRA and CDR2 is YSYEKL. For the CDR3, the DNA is TGCGCCAGCAGCCCAAGTGAAGTGACAGGCTCCTACGAGCAGTACTTC. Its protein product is CASSPSEVTGSYEQYF.

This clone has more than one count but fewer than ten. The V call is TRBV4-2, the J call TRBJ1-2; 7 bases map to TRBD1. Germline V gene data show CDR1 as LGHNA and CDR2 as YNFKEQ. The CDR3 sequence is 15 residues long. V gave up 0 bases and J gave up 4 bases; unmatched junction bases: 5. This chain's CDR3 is CASSQDRDSRYGYTF. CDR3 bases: TGTGCCAGCAGCCAAGATAGGGACAGCCGCTATGGCTACACCTTC.

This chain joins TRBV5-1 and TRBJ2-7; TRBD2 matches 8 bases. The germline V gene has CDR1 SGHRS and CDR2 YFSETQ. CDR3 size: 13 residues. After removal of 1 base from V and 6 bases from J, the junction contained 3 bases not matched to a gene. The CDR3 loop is CASSLYSGVEQYF. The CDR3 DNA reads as TGCGCCAGCAGCTTGTATAGCGGGGTCGAGCAGTACTTC.

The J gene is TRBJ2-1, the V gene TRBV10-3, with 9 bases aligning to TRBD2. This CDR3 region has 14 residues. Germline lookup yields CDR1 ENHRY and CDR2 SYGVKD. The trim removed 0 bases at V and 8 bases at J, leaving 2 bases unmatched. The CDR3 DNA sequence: TGTGCCATCAGTGAGTCTCGCGGGAGGGATGAGCAGTTCTTC. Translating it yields CAISESRGRDEQFF.

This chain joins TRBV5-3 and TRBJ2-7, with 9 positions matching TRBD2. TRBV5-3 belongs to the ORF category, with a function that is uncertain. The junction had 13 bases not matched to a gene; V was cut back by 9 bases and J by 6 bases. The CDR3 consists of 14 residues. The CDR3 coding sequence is TGTGCCATTCCGCCGGGACTAGCATGGGCCGAGCAGTACTTC. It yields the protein CAIPPGLAWAEQYF.

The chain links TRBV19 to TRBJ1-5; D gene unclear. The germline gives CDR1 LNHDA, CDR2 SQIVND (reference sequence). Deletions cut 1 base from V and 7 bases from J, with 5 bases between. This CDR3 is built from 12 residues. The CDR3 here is CASSIGEQPQHF. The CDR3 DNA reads TGTGCCAGTAGTATAGGGGAGCAGCCCCAGCATTTT.

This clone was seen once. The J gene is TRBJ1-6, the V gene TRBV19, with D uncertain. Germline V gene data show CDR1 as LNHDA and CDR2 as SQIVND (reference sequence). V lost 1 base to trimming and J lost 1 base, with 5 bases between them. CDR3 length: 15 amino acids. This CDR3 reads CASSIGESYNSPLHF. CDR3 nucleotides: TGTGCCAGTAGTATAGGGGAGTCCTATAATTCACCCCTCCACTTT.

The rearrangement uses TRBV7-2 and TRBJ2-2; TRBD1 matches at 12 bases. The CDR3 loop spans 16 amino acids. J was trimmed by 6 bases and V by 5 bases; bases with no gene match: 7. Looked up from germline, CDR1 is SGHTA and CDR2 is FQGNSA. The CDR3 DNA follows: TGTGCCAGCAGCCCCGGGGACAGGGGGCTTCCCGGGGAGCTGTTTTTT. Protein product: CASSPGDRGLPGELFF.

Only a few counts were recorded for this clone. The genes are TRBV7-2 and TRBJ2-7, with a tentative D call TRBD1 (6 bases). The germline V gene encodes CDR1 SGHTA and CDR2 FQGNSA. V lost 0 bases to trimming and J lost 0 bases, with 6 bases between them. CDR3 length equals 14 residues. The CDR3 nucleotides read TGTGCCAGCAGCTTAGCAGGGGGCTCCTACGAGCAGTACTTC. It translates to CASSLAGGSYEQYF.

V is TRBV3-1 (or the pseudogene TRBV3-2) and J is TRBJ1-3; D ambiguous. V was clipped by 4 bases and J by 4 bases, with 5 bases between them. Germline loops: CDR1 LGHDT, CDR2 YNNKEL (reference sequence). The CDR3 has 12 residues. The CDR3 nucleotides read TGTGCCAGCAGCCCTTCCGGAAACACCATATATTTT. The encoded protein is CASSPSGNTIYF.

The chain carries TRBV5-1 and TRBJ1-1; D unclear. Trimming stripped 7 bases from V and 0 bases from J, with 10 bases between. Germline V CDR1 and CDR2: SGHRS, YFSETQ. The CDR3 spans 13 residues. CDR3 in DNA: TGCGCCAGCTATGACGCGGTGAACACTGAAGCTTTCTTT. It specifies CASYDAVNTEAFF.

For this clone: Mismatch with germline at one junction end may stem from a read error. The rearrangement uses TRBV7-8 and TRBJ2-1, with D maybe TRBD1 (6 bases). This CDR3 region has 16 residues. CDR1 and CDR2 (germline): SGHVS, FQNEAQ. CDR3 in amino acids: CASRLGPGVGTSEQFF. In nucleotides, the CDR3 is TGTGCCAGCAGATTAGGGCCAGGGGTCGGGACGAGTGAGCAGTTCTTC.

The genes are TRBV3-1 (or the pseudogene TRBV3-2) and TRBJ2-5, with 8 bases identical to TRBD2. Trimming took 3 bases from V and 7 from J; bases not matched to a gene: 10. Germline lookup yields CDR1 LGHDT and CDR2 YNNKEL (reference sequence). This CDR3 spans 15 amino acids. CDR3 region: CASSQPFTSGGTQYF. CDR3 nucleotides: TGTGCCAGCAGCCAGCCATTCACTAGCGGTGGGACCCAGTACTTC.

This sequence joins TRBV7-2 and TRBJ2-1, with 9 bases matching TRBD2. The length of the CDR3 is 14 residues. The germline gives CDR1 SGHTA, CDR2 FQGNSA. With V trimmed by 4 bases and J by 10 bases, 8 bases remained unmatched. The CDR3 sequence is CASSYLAGSGEQFF. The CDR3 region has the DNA TGTGCCAGCAGCTATCTAGCGGGGTCGGGAGAGCAGTTCTTC. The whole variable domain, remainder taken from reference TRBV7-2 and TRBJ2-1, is GAGVSQSPSNKVTEKGKDVELRCDPISGHTALYWYRQSLGQGLEFLIYFQGNSAPDKSGLPSDRFSAERTGGSVSTLTIQRTQQEDSAVYLCASSYLAGSGEQFFGPGTRLTVL.